This T cell receptor beta chain was profiled in a study of human T cells and chemical hapten exposure. Sample time point: patch test 1, 2 weeks after DPC sensitization. Treatment noted: therapeutic diphenylcyclopropenone sensitization with weekly scalp DPC. From germline, CDR1 is SEHNR and CDR2 FQNEAQ (reference sequence). This CDR3 comprises 15 residues. V lost 4 bases to trimming and J lost 1 base; unmatched junction nucleotides: 3. TCRdb used MiXCR to reprocess the RACE reads, holding one entry per CDR3 protein. The sample lists some 400,000 distinct CDR3 sequences; about 4.8% were seen once. This clonotype was found many times.

This chain links TRBV7-9 with TRBJ2-7; TRBD2 matches 11 bases. This sample comprised whole blood, obtained in connection with sensitization to the hapten diphenylcyclopropenone (DPC). The receptor was derived from a woman in her forties or fifties with alopecia areata. Some clones in this sample may be carry-over from other donors' samples. Here the CDR3 reads CASSSSSGGSYEQYF. CDR3 in DNA: TGTGCCAGCAGCTCCTCTAGCGGGGGGTCCTACGAGCAGTACTTC.